This entry lists 4 T cell receptor beta chains sequenced from one sample in a study of T cell clonality in common variable immunodeficiency. Study-level results: Common variable immunodeficiency TCR beta sequences reportedly had fewer deletions and N-nucleotide insertions.

Measured with immunoSEQ multiplex PCR; TCRdb has only the in-frame clones, and not every one. Listed for the sample are roughly 23,000 clones, none seen a single time. Their recognized antigens are unknown. Sequenced sample: peripheral blood mononuclear cells. The receptors here all came from a human donor with common variable immunodeficiency.

This clone has a handful of counts. The sequence runs out 3 residues before the end of the CDR3; the remainder is reconstructed from the germline J gene. The gene calls are TRBV5-1 and TRBJ2-1; 8 bases are shared with TRBD2. V lost 0 bases, J lost 5 bases, and 1 base stayed unmatched. The CDR3 has 14 amino acids. Germline V lookup: CDR1 SGHRS, CDR2 YFSETQ. CDR3: CASSLVGLDNEQFF. CDR3 DNA (partial): TGCGCCAGCAGCTTGGTGGGACTAGACAATGAG.

Remarks on this clone: The CDR3 goes on 3 residues after the read ends, and that part is filled in from the germline J gene. This chain links TRBV2 with TRBJ1-2; D perhaps matches TRBD1 (6 bases). This CDR3 is built from 14 residues. Germline CDR1 reads SNHLY; CDR2 reads FYNNEI. V lost 1 base, J lost 7 bases, and 13 bases lay in between. CDR3 bases read: TGTGCCAGCAGTGAAGTGGGGGCGATAGGTGGC. Amino acids: CASSEVGAIGG. The whole CDR3 protein is CASSEVGAIGGYTF.

This clone was detected only a few times. The read halts 3 residues ahead of the CDR3 end, with the missing end drawn from the germline J gene. V usage is TRBV20-1 and J usage is TRBJ2-1; tentative D call: TRBD2 (7 bases). The V and J ends lost 5 bases and 7 bases respectively, with 15 bases between them. Germline CDR1 and CDR2: DFQATT and SNEGSKA (reference sequence). The CDR3 runs to 13 residues. The covered CDR3 bases are TGCAGTGCTTGGGGGGGGGCGGGGAATGAG. Protein: CSAWGGAGNE. The CDR3 in full is CSAWGGAGNEQFF.

About this clone: The CDR3 end is not reached by the read, which stops 3 residues before it; the germline J gene fills it in. This sequence joins TRBV19 and TRBJ2-1; 16 positions match TRBD2. CDR3 length: 20 residues. J lost 7 bases, V lost 5 bases, and 17 bases had no gene match. Per the germline V gene, CDR1 is LNHDA and CDR2 is SQIVND (reference sequence). The CDR3 bases that were read are TGTGCCAGTAGTCCTTGGGGGGGACAGGGACTAGCGGGGGGGCGGAATGAG. Amino acid sequence: CASSPWGGQGLAGGRNE. The whole CDR3 region reads CASSPWGGQGLAGGRNEQFF.